A single sample is the source of the 15 T cell receptor beta chains below, sequenced in a study of T cells after yellow fever vaccination. TCRdb analysed the 5' RACE reads with MiXCR anew, one entry per CDR3 protein. The sample lists around 88,000 distinct CDR3 sequences, 10% to 15% seen once, with just under 25% in the top ten. Sequences were derived from CD8+ T cells not binding an NS4B(214-222) dextramer, sorted from PBMCs, sampled less than 25 days after the first yellow fever vaccination. The receptors shown here come from a man between 18 and 35 years old who received the YFV17D yellow fever vaccine.

The rearrangement uses TRBV7-9 and TRBJ1-3, with unresolved D. Germline CDR1 reads SEHNR; CDR2 reads FQNEAQ (reference sequence). V lost 7 bases and J lost 4, with 17 bases in between. The CDR3 has 15 residues. The CDR3: CASTPVGLPGNTIYF. The DNA of the CDR3 is TGTGCCAGCACCCCTGTAGGGCTCCCAGGAAACACCATATATTTT.

The chain combines TRBV19 with TRBJ1-4; 7 bases fit TRBD1. Unmatched junction bases numbered 6, after V lost 2 bases and J lost 9 bases. This CDR3 has 14 residues. CDR1 LNHDA and CDR2 SQIVND come from the germline V gene (reference sequence). The CDR3 sequence: CASSIPTGMKKLFF. The DNA of the CDR3 is TGTGCCAGTAGTATACCGACAGGGATGAAAAAACTGTTTTTT. The whole variable domain, filled in from reference TRBV19 and TRBJ1-4, reads DGGITQSPKYLFRKEGQNVTLSCEQNLNHDAMYWYRQDPGQGLRLIYYSQIVNDFQKGDIAEGYSVSREKKESFPLTVTSAQKNPTAFYLCASSIPTGMKKLFFGSGTQLSVL.

The chain employs TRBV4-2 and TRBJ2-1, with unresolved D. The CDR3 consists of 15 residues. Germline lookup yields CDR1 LGHNA and CDR2 YNFKEQ. The V end was cut by 0 bases, the J end by 4 bases, with 10 bases between. This CDR3 reads CASSQEGKGYNEQFF. Here the CDR3 DNA reads TGTGCCAGCAGCCAAGAAGGAAAGGGTTACAATGAGCAGTTCTTC.

This chain connects TRBV7-3 to TRBJ2-3; no definite D call. V was trimmed by 2 bases and J by 4 bases, leaving 10 bases between them. The CDR3 is 14 amino acids. Germline CDR1 reads SGHTA; CDR2 reads FQGTGA. CDR3 DNA sequence: TGTGCCAGCAGCTTAGCGGAGACCTCAGATACGCAGTATTTT. This codes for CASSLAETSDTQYF.

The chain recombines TRBV12-3 or TRBV12-4 with TRBJ1-4; tentatively, D is TRBD1 (5 bases). The CDR3 covers 17 residues. The germline V and J ends were trimmed by 4 bases and 1 base, with 16 bases remaining between them. The DNA of the CDR3 is TGTGCCAGCAGTTGTTCGCGGGGAAGGGGAACTAATGAAAAACTGTTTTTT. This codes for CASSCSRGRGTNEKLFF.

This clonotype was seen more than once but under ten times. The gene calls are TRBV20-1 and TRBJ2-3, with 10 bases fitting TRBD1. The V gene end was trimmed by 3 bases and the J gene end by 5 bases; junction bases not matched to a gene: 5. This CDR3 region has 14 residues. Germline V gene data show CDR1 as DFQATT and CDR2 as SNEGSKA (reference sequence). This CDR3 reads CSASDRGLEDTQYF. CDR3 bases: TGCAGTGCTAGCGACAGGGGGCTTGAAGATACGCAGTATTTT.

This clonotype came up many times. Written as DNA, the CDR3 is TGTGCCAGCAGCGCCAGGGGATTGTCTGGAAACACCATATATTTT. Its protein product is CASSARGLSGNTIYF. The chain has TRBV9 and TRBJ1-3, with D possibly matching TRBD1 (6 bases). Trimming removed 3 bases at V and 1 base at J, with 11 bases between. The CDR3 loop spans 15 amino acids. CDR1 and CDR2 from the germline V gene are SGDLS and YYNGEE.

The V call is TRBV28, the J call TRBJ1-1, with D unresolved. Germline V lookup: CDR1 MDHEN, CDR2 SYDVKM. V gave up 5 bases and J gave up 1 base, with 8 bases separating them. The CDR3 totals 13 residues. This chain's CDR3 is CASSLTKNTEAFF. The CDR3 bases are TGTGCCAGCAGTCTTACGAAGAACACTGAAGCTTTCTTT.

This clonotype has only a few counts. The rearrangement joins TRBV11-1 to TRBJ2-5, with D maybe TRBD2 (6 bases). V lost 8 bases and J 5 bases, leaving 39 bases between the germline ends. The CDR3 spans 21 residues. Per the germline V gene, CDR1 is SGHAT and CDR2 is FQDESV (reference sequence). The CDR3 DNA reads TGTGCCAGCGTAACTCCCCCCACATTTGTACCCCGGGACTCCAGCTGGGAGACCCAGTACTTC. This codes for CASVTPPTFVPRDSSWETQYF.

The genes are TRBV20-1 and TRBJ2-5, with 8 bases lining up with TRBD1. From germline, CDR1 is DFQATT and CDR2 SNEGSKA (reference sequence). The V and J ends lost 3 bases and 5 bases, in that order; junction bases with no gene match: 5. This CDR3 is built from 13 residues. CDR3 DNA sequence: TGCAGTGCTAGGCAGGGGGCCTGGGAGACCCAGTACTTC. Translating it yields CSARQGAWETQYF.

The sample holds a few counts of this clonotype. CDR3 loop: CASRDGTGETGELFF. For the CDR3, the DNA is TGCGCCAGCAGAGACGGGACGGGGGAGACCGGGGAGCTGTTTTTT. J is TRBJ2-2 and V is TRBV5-1; perhaps TRBD2 as D (6 bases). This CDR3 has 15 amino acids. Per the germline V gene, CDR1 is SGHRS and CDR2 is YFSETQ. With 5 bases removed from V and 5 bases from J, the gap between germline ends came to 16 bases.

This chain joins TRBV6-1 and TRBJ2-1; TRBD1 matches 8 bases. The length of the CDR3 is 17 residues. The V gene end was trimmed by 7 bases and the J gene end by 4 bases; junction bases not matched to a gene: 15. Looked up from germline, CDR1 is MNHNS and CDR2 is SASEGT. CDR3 DNA sequence: TGTGCCAGCACCGAAGGACAGGGAGAGGGGTTATACAATGAGCAGTTCTTC. It yields the protein CASTEGQGEGLYNEQFF.

J is TRBJ2-1 and V is TRBV6-2 or TRBV6-3, with D perhaps TRBD2 (6 bases). The V end was cut by 2 bases, the J end by 13 bases, with 18 bases between. The CDR3 is 14 amino acids. The germline V gene has CDR1 MNHEY and CDR2 SVGEGT. CDR3 nucleotide sequence: TGTGCCAGCAGTTACCCGATTCTGGACGGGGGACAGTTCTTC. Encoded protein: CASSYPILDGGQFF.

The genes are TRBV13 and TRBJ1-1; 7 positions match TRBD1. After removal of 6 bases from V and 3 bases from J, the junction contained 10 bases not matched to a gene. Looked up from germline, CDR1 is PRHDT and CDR2 is FYEKMQ (reference sequence). This CDR3 has 15 residues. The CDR3 is CASRWKGAFDTEAFF. CDR3 sequence (DNA): TGTGCCAGCAGATGGAAGGGGGCCTTTGACACTGAAGCTTTCTTT.

The V and J genes are TRBV7-9 and TRBJ1-1; D gene uncertain. Trimming cost V 5 bases and J 1 base, with 14 bases left between them. Germline CDR1 is SEHNR and CDR2 is FQNEAQ (reference sequence). This CDR3 spans 15 amino acids. As DNA, the CDR3 is TGTGCCAGCAGCCCACCACAGACCCCGAACACTGAAGCTTTCTTT. Amino acid sequence: CASSPPQTPNTEAFF.